This TCR beta chain was sequenced in a study of blood T cell repertoires in COVID-19. Across the study: The cDNA or gDNA used as material had been derived from T cells, B-cell-depleted T cells, or PBMCs.

Original data processing: By means of reference gene primer amplification, nucleated cell counts were estimated. Only in-frame clones appear in the TCRdb table, and some are missing; sequencing was by immunoSEQ multiplex PCR. For V, J and clone size, that table is used; D and trimming come from the DNA. The sample has roughly 260,000 clones; 87% are singletons. This CDR3 spans 15 amino acids. Trimming took off 4 bases at V and 0 bases at J, with 12 bases between the two ends. Germline V gives CDR1 MDHEN, CDR2 SYDVKM. The receptor's source is a woman in her forties or fifties with acute or convalescent COVID-19. This chain connects TRBV28 to TRBJ1-1; perhaps TRBD1 as D (6 bases). Sequencing used peripheral blood. DNA of the CDR3: TGTGCCAGCAGTTCCCCCAGGGGTCTGAACACTGAAGCTTTCTTT. It specifies CASSSPRGLNTEAFF.